The clone carrying this T cell receptor (beta chain) was seen only once. Its antigen is still unknown. The data belong to a study of cytomegalovirus exposure and HLA in healthy donors. The primer mix had 60 Vbeta and 13 Jbeta primers. Clones were sequenced by immunoSEQ multiplex PCR, and TCRdb holds only the in-frame ones, with some missing. The sample holds 90,000 to 100,000 clones; about three quarters are singletons and the top ten take 1.4% to 1.5%. Study-level findings and limits: In a later analysis, common viral pathogens appeared linked to several of the most significant clusters. In most subjects, TCR beta sequences reportedly gave accurate predictions of HLA-A and HLA-B alleles. In a later analysis, a missense DCLRE1C variant was linked to TCR beta V- and J-gene trimming. The study dropped some indistinguishable V segments, TRBV6-2 and TRBV6-3 among them.

Germline V lookup: CDR1 LNHDA, CDR2 SQIVND (reference sequence). This CDR3 is built from 15 residues. V lost 3 bases and J lost 0, with 9 bases in between. The chain is built from TRBV19 and TRBJ1-5; a weak D match, TRBD1 (6 bases). The receptor was isolated from a man between 35 and 55 years old in good health and CMV-seronegative. Source material: PBMCs. Here the CDR3 reads CASSIRGASNQPQHF. CDR3 nucleotide sequence: TGTGCCAGTAGTATTCGGGGGGCTAGCAATCAGCCCCAGCATTTT.